The source of this TCR beta chain is a study of shared clonotypes between healthy human individuals. Positive CCR7 selection of CD45RO-negative cells yielded the naive CD8 cells, and terminally differentiated effector memory CD45RA+ cells were excluded. Samples underwent the assay at deep level. Replicate PCRs for sorted subsets used 200 ng DNA; this equaled tens of thousands of T cell genomes. Method: immunoSEQ multiplex PCR; TCRdb's copy keeps in-frame clones and lacks some. This sample has more than 500,000 clones, with roughly 95% found just once. The CDR3 runs to 13 residues. The material sequenced was naive CD8+ T cells sorted from blood. The sequence came from a woman aged 25 to 39 in good health. The chain links TRBV21-1 to TRBJ2-1; the listed D gene, TRBD2, was not tested against the DNA. TRBV21-1 is shown as a pseudogene. CDR3 bases: TGTGCCAGCAGCAAAGTCGTAGAGCTTTCCGTATTCTTC. Its protein product is CASSKVVELSVFF.